The 14 T cell receptor beta chains listed next were all sequenced from one sample in a study of T cell changes during pregnancy in multiple sclerosis. The table came from immunoSEQ multiplex PCR; TCRdb's copy has only in-frame clones and leaves some out. This table holds 78,000 or so clones, approximately 90% found once. Here the sequenced sample was peripheral blood, taken before pregnancy. These receptor sequences come from a female donor with multiple sclerosis, enrolled in a pregnancy study.

This clone has a single count. The CDR3 DNA follows: TGTGCCAGCAGCCCGACAGGTCACGACACTGAAGCTTTCTTT. Its translation is CASSPTGHDTEAFF. The chain couples TRBV27 to TRBJ1-1; TRBD1 might be the D (6 bases). CDR1 is MNHEY, CDR2 SMNVEV, per germline (reference sequence). The V end was cut by 6 bases, the J end by 3 bases, with 14 bases between. The CDR3 loop spans 14 amino acids.

The chain uses TRBV28 and TRBJ2-3; D ambiguous. V lost 5 bases, J lost 5 bases, and 8 bases lay in between. The CDR3 totals 12 residues. CDR1 is MDHEN and CDR2 is SYDVKM in the germline V gene. In DNA form, the CDR3 reads TGTGCCAGCAGTGGCGGATTAGATACGCAGTATTTT. It codes for CASSGGLDTQYF.

A few counts support this clone. The chain carries TRBV18 and TRBJ1-4; TRBD1 might be the D (6 bases). Looked up from germline, CDR1 is KGHSH and CDR2 is LQKENI. This CDR3 is built from 14 residues. V gave up 3 bases and J gave up 6 bases, with 11 bases separating them. The CDR3 region is CASSPAGVYEKLFF. The CDR3 bases are TGTGCCAGCTCACCGGCAGGGGTCTATGAAAAACTGTTTTTT.

The chain combines TRBV28 with TRBJ1-2; 9 bases agree with TRBD1. CDR1 and CDR2 (germline): MDHEN, SYDVKM. The CDR3 sequence is 16 residues long. Trimming at V came to 1 base and at J to 4 bases, leaving 7 bases not matched to a gene. The CDR3 nucleotides read TGTGCCAGCAGTTTATTTAACAGGGGGCATACCTATGGCTACACCTTC. Its translation: CASSLFNRGHTYGYTF.

The chain couples TRBV2 to TRBJ2-1, with D perhaps TRBD1 (6 bases). Per the germline V gene, CDR1 is SNHLY and CDR2 is FYNNEI. V dropped 0 bases and J dropped 12 bases, with 12 bases sitting between them. The CDR3 is made up of 13 amino acids. CDR3 sequence (DNA): TGTGCCAGCAGTGAAGCGGCTGGACAGACGCAGTTCTTC. Amino acids: CASSEAAGQTQFF.

The V call is TRBV5-5, the J call TRBJ1-2, with 7 bases identical to TRBD1. With V trimmed by 5 bases and J by 4 bases, 11 bases remained unmatched. The V gene's germline CDR1 is SGHKS and CDR2 YYEKEE (reference sequence). The CDR3 contains 15 residues. CDR3: CASRKSDRTGYGYTF. The CDR3 DNA reads as TGTGCCAGCAGGAAATCGGACAGGACCGGCTATGGCTACACCTTC.

This chain connects TRBV28 to TRBJ1-2; 7 positions agree with TRBD1. The junction had 7 bases not matched to a gene; V was cut back by 6 bases and J by 0 bases. The germline V gene has CDR1 MDHEN and CDR2 SYDVKM. The CDR3 has 15 residues. CDR3 bases: TGTGCCAGCAGGCCTCCCGGGACAGCTAACTATGGCTACACCTTC. Its translation is CASRPPGTANYGYTF.

The rearrangement links TRBV5-1 to TRBJ1-1; tentative D call: TRBD1 (6 bases). The CDR3 spans 14 residues. V lost 2 bases to trimming and J lost 4 bases, with 12 bases between them. Per germline, CDR1 SGHRS and CDR2 YFSETQ. The CDR3 here is CASSLTGIGTEAFF. The CDR3, as DNA: TGCGCCAGCAGCTTAACAGGGATCGGCACTGAAGCTTTCTTT.

This sequence joins TRBV6-4 and TRBJ2-6; 11 nucleotides match TRBD1. Looked up from germline, CDR1 is MRHNA and CDR2 is SNTAGT. Losses at the gene ends were 4 bases for V and 0 bases for J; bases not matched to a gene: 2. This CDR3 has 17 residues. The CDR3 region has the DNA TGTGCCAGCAGTGCCGGGACAGGGGGCTCTGGGGCCAACGTCCTGACTTTC. Translation: CASSAGTGGSGANVLTF.

This clone was detected once. The genes are TRBV6-6 and TRBJ2-5; 11 nucleotides line up with TRBD2. The CDR3 totals 14 residues. Per germline, CDR1 MNHNY and CDR2 SVGAGI (reference sequence). J was trimmed by 2 bases and V by 7 bases; bases with no gene match: 3. CDR3 amino acids: CASKPSGRQETQYF. CDR3 in DNA: TGTGCCAGCAAACCTAGCGGGAGGCAAGAGACCCAGTACTTC.

V usage is TRBV30 and J usage is TRBJ1-1, with D hard to call. The CDR3 extends over 13 amino acids. Germline lookup yields CDR1 GTSNPN and CDR2 SVGIG (reference sequence). V was cut by 4 bases and J by 1 base, with 10 bases left in between. The CDR3 coding sequence is TGTGCCTGGACCCAGATCGCGAACACTGAAGCTTTCTTT. As protein: CAWTQIANTEAFF.

The chain is built from TRBV2 and TRBJ2-1; 14 bases are shared with TRBD2. The CDR3 runs to 17 residues. The germline CDR1 and CDR2 sequences are SNHLY and FYNNEI. V was clipped by 5 bases and J by 4 bases; unmatched bases: 7. This CDR3 reads CASSFGTSGSRYNEQFF. CDR3 DNA: TGTGCCAGCAGTTTTGGGACTAGCGGGAGTCGTTACAATGAGCAGTTCTTC.

This clone has just one count. The rearrangement uses TRBV28 and TRBJ1-4; 9 bases align to TRBD1. The CDR3 has 15 amino acids. The trim removed 5 bases at V and 5 bases at J, leaving 6 bases unmatched. Germline V gene sequence: CDR1 MDHEN, CDR2 SYDVKM. The CDR3 bases are TGTGCCAGCAGTCCGCGGGACAGGGAGAATGAAAAACTGTTTTTT. This codes for CASSPRDRENEKLFF.

The J gene is TRBJ2-7, the V gene TRBV6-5; D is possibly TRBD2 (7 bases). V was shortened by 9 bases and J by 0 bases, with 15 bases between the two germline ends. The CDR3 covers 14 residues. Germline-derived CDR1 and CDR2 are MNHEY and SVGAGI. Here the CDR3 reads CASGGSGASYEQYF. In nucleotides, the CDR3 is TGTGCCAGTGGGGGCAGCGGGGCCTCCTACGAGCAGTACTTC.